This T cell receptor beta chain was found in a study of shared clonotypes between healthy human individuals. Study summary: Plates per donor: three CD4 naive, three CD4 memory, two CD8 naive, one CD8 memory. Study observations and caveats: A reduction in generation probabilities was seen for non-shared clonotypes relative to those shared by all four donors.

Concerning this clone itself: Its matching antigen is unknown.

CDR3 size: 14 residues. Germline V gives CDR1 SGHTA, CDR2 FQGNSA. Trimming left V 1 base short and J 0 bases short, with 6 bases between. The genomic DNA of each subset was split evenly across several immunoSEQ plates. Study processing details: Owing to the provision of junction-only sequences devoid of quality scores by immunoSEQ, filtering differed. TCRdb's copy holds only in-frame clones and misses some; the assay was immunoSEQ multiplex PCR. V, J and clone size were drawn from that table, and D and trimming were deduced from the DNA. The data show roughly 1,500,000 clones, 95% to 99% seen once. Sample: naive CD4+ T cells sorted from blood. Subset here: CD45RA+ positively selected. The sequence was collected from a man under 40 in good health. The V and J genes are TRBV7-2 and TRBJ1-2; a possible D gene is TRBD1 (6 bases). DNA of the CDR3: TGTGCCAGCAGCTTAGGGACAGCTAACTATGGCTACACCTTC. Translated, it gives CASSLGTANYGYTF.